The 12 T cell receptor beta chains below were found in one sample sequenced in a study of shared clonotypes between healthy human individuals. Some clones are missing from TCRdb's copy, which holds only in-frame ones; the method was immunoSEQ multiplex PCR. The data contain under 2,000,000 clones, roughly 95% of them singletons. Naive CD8 cells comprised CD45RO-negative, CCR7-positively selected cells, excluding terminally differentiated effector memory CD45RA+ cells. Sequencing was done on a sample of naive CD8+ T cells sorted from blood. These receptors were collected from a man aged 18 to 29 in good health.

The J gene is TRBJ2-1, the V gene TRBV5-4; perhaps TRBD2 as D (6 bases). There are 14 residues in the CDR3. Germline V gene sequence: CDR1 SGHNT, CDR2 YYREEE (reference sequence). Trimming shortened V by 5 bases and J by 8 bases, and 17 bases separated the two germline ends. DNA of the CDR3: TGTGCCAGCAGTCCCGGGACTCCCATCCATGAGCAGTTCTTC. Protein sequence: CASSPGTPIHEQFF.

This clone was observed once. The chain recombines TRBV2 with TRBJ2-5; 7 bases match TRBD1. The V gene end was trimmed by 5 bases and the J gene end by 5 bases; junction bases not matched to a gene: 8. Germline assignment: CDR1 SNHLY and CDR2 FYNNEI. The CDR3 sequence is 14 residues long. CDR3 residues: CASSLTGPLETQYF. The CDR3 DNA reads TGTGCCAGCAGTTTGACAGGGCCCCTGGAGACCCAGTACTTC. The entire variable domain, with the rest obtained from reference TRBV2 and TRBJ2-5, is as follows: EPEVTQTPSHQVTQMGQEVILRCVPISNHLYFYWYRQILGQKVEFLVSFYNNEISEKSEIFDDQFSVERPDGSNFTLKIRSTKLEDSAMYFCASSLTGPLETQYFGPGTRLLVL.

The chain recombines TRBV7-8 with TRBJ2-3, with 7 bases aligning to TRBD2. Germline CDR1 reads SGHVS; CDR2 reads FQNEAQ. The V gene end was trimmed by 6 bases and the J gene end by 2 bases; junction bases not matched to a gene: 5. This CDR3 comprises 14 residues. CDR3: CASRGGTVTDTQYF. The CDR3 DNA reads TGTGCCAGCAGGGGGGGGACTGTCACAGATACGCAGTATTTT.

The chain has TRBV2 and TRBJ1-1, with D uncertain. This CDR3 is 16 amino acids long. Per the germline V gene, CDR1 is SNHLY and CDR2 is FYNNEI. Trimming pared 3 bases from V and 0 bases from J, leaving 14 bases between. CDR3 in DNA: TGTGCCAGCAGTGACGCTGACCCCCAGCTGAACACTGAAGCTTTCTTT. Its protein is CASSDADPQLNTEAFF.

CDR3 in amino acids: CALRQDSSYNSPLHF. The CDR3 region has the DNA TGTGCCCTCAGGCAGGACAGCTCCTATAATTCACCCCTCCACTTT. The rearrangement links TRBV2 to TRBJ1-6; a weak D match, TRBD1 (6 bases). Germline lookup yields CDR1 SNHLY and CDR2 FYNNEI. V lost 11 bases to trimming and J lost 0 bases, with 14 bases between them. The CDR3 has 15 residues.

The chain is built from TRBV29-1 and TRBJ1-5, with TRBD1 matching 10 bases. Trimming at V came to 4 bases and at J to 6 bases, leaving 6 bases not matched to a gene. Germline values: CDR1 SQVTM, CDR2 ANQGSEA. CDR3 length: 14 amino acids. CDR3 residues: CSVATGTGVQPQHF. The CDR3 nucleotides read TGCAGCGTTGCGACCGGGACAGGGGTTCAGCCCCAGCATTTT.

The chain employs TRBV5-6 and TRBJ2-1; D gene ambiguous. Germline CDR1 and CDR2: SGHDT and YYEEEE. The CDR3 is made up of 13 amino acids. V lost 0 bases and J 7 bases, leaving 8 bases between the germline ends. CDR3 protein: CASSLGLANEQFF. The CDR3 DNA reads TGTGCCAGCAGCTTGGGCTTAGCAAATGAGCAGTTCTTC.

V is TRBV4-3 and J is TRBJ2-1; no clear D gene. The germline V and J ends were trimmed by 4 bases and 0 bases, with 10 bases remaining between them. The CDR3 extends over 15 amino acids. The V gene's germline CDR1 is LGHNA and CDR2 YSLEER. The CDR3 nucleotides are TGCGCCAGCAGCCCCAGCTCCAGCTCCTACAATGAGCAGTTCTTC. Its protein is CASSPSSSSYNEQFF.

This sequence joins TRBV10-3 and TRBJ2-7; D not resolved. Trimming took off 0 bases at V and 2 bases at J, with 8 bases between the two ends. The CDR3 sequence is 14 residues long. Germline CDR1 reads ENHRY; CDR2 reads SYGVKD. The CDR3: CAISESGQAYEQYF. In DNA form, the CDR3 reads TGTGCCATCAGTGAGTCTGGGCAAGCCTACGAGCAGTACTTC.

This clone showed up just once. The V gene is TRBV7-6, the J gene TRBJ2-2; D is ambiguous. This CDR3 region has 17 residues. Per the germline V gene, CDR1 is SGHVS and CDR2 is FNYEAQ. V lost 2 bases, J lost 1 base, and 14 bases lay in between. CDR3 nucleotide sequence: TGTGCCAGCAGCTTAAGTTGGTACGGAGAGAACACCGGGGAGCTGTTTTTT. Its translation: CASSLSWYGENTGELFF.

This clone was detected only once. V gene TRBV4-3 combines with J gene TRBJ2-1, with D possibly being TRBD1 or TRBD2 (5 bases each). Germline lookup yields CDR1 LGHNA and CDR2 YSLEER. The CDR3 spans 16 residues. Trimming removed 3 bases from V and 4 bases from J, with 16 bases in between. The CDR3 DNA sequence: TGCGCCAGCAGCCACCCCCCCGAGCGGACATACAATGAGCAGTTCTTC. Translating it yields CASSHPPERTYNEQFF.

The chain carries TRBV7-8 and TRBJ2-7; 7 nucleotides align to TRBD2. The ends lost 1 base at V and 2 bases at J; junction bases unmatched: 5. Germline V gene data show CDR1 as SGHVS and CDR2 as FQNEAQ. The length of the CDR3 is 15 residues. As DNA, the CDR3 is TGTGCCAGCAGCTTAGGGGGCGGACTAGCCTACGAGCAGTACTTC. Translation: CASSLGGGLAYEQYF.